The clone carrying this T cell receptor (beta chain) was seen more than once but under ten times. Time point noted: cycle 4 day 1 (C4D1), after 6 weeks of nivolumab. Every patient experienced relapse after autologous stem cell transplantation, and brentuximab vedotin exposure varied. Under best response, outcomes were complete response, partial response or progressive disease. Using immunoSEQ multiplex PCR, the repertoire was profiled, and TCRdb retains in-frame clones only, with some absent. Here the sample spans 90,000 to 100,000 clones, roughly 78% being singletons. This sample was taken from a study of PD-1 blockade in classical Hodgkin lymphoma. Germline CDR1 and CDR2: SEHNR and FQNEAQ (reference sequence). The length of the CDR3 is 14 residues. V lost 5 bases and J 3 bases, leaving 11 bases between the germline ends.

The TCR sequence derives from a human donor with classical Hodgkin lymphoma. The specimen was peripheral blood mononuclear cells (PBMCs), collected before the fourth cycle of nivolumab. The chain recombines TRBV7-9 with TRBJ2-1, with no clear D. CDR3 sequence reads: CASSTRARYNEQFF. The CDR3 DNA is TGTGCCAGCAGCACCCGGGCCCGCTACAATGAGCAGTTCTTC.